This record looks at one T cell receptor beta chain sequence and its context. What it recognizes is unknown. V was trimmed by 8 bases and J by 0 bases, leaving 15 bases between them. CDR1 and CDR2 from the germline V gene are SNHLY and FYNNEI. The CDR3 sequence is 15 residues long. This entry belongs to a study of CD4 T cells in relation to SARS-CoV-2 and coronaviruses. About the study: ViraFEST: approximately 10-day antigen culture of PBMCs, then TCR beta CDR3 sequencing.

Profiled with immunoSEQ multiplex PCR; TCRdb holds only in-frame clones, not every one. Among about 16,000 clones listed, approximately 80% were seen once. Before the COVID-19 pandemic, during about 2010-2018, CD4+ T cells were taken from unexposed donors. The cells were cultured for around ten days before CD4+ T cells were isolated. Testing used SARS-CoV-2 S/N and four cold-coronavirus spikes on unexposed-donor CD4+ T cells, cells permitting. Cultures received half-medium IL-2 refreshes on days 3 and 7. The sample was CD4+ T cells from PBMCs, cultured in vitro. The clonotype originates from a human donor in good health. The chain links TRBV2 to TRBJ2-3; D unresolved. The CDR3 DNA sequence: TGTGCCAGCGGCCCGCGTAGTGGTAGCACAGATACGCAGTATTTT. This encodes CASGPRSGSTDTQYF.